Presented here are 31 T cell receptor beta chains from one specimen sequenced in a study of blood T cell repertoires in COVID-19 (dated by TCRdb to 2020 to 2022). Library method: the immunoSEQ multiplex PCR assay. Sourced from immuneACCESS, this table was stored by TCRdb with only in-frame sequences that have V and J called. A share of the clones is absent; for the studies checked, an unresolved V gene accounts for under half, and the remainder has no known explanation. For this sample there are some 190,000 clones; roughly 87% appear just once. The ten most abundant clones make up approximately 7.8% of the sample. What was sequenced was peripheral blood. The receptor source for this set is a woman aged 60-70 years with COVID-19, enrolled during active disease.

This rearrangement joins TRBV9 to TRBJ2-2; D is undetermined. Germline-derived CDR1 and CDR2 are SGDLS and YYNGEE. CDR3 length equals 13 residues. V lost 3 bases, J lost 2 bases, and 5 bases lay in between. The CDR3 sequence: CASSAVNTGELFF. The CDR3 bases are TGTGCCAGCAGCGCGGTTAACACCGGGGAGCTGTTTTTT.

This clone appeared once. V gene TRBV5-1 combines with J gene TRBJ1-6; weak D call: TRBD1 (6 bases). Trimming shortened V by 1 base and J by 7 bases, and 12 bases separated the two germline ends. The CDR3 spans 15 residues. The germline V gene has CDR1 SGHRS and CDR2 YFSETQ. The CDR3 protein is CASSLSTGSNSPLHF. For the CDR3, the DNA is TGCGCCAGCAGCTTGTCGACAGGCTCCAATTCACCCCTCCACTTT.

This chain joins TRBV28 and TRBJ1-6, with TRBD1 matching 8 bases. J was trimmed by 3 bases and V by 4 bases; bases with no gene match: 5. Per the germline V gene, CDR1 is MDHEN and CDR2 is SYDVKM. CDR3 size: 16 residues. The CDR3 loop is CASSSADRVYNSPLHF. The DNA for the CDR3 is TGTGCCAGCAGTTCGGCGGACAGGGTCTATAATTCACCCCTCCACTTT.

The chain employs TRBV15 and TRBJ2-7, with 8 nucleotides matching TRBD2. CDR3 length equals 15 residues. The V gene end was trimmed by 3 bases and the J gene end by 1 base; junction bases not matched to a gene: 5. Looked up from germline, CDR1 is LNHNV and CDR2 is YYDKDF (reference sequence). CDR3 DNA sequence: TGTGCCACCAGCAGGGGAGTAGCGGGGTCCTACGAGCAGTACGTC. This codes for CATSRGVAGSYEQYV.

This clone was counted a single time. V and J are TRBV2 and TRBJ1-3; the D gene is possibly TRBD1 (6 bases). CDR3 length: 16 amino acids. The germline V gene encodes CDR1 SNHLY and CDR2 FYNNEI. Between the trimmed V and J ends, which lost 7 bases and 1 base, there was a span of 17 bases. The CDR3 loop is CASTDRPRRSGNTIYF. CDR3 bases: TGTGCCAGCACAGACAGGCCACGGCGGTCTGGAAACACCATATATTTT. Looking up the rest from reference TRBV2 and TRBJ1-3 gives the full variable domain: EPEVTQTPSHQVTQMGQEVILRCVPISNHLYFYWYRQILGQKVEFLVSFYNNEISEKSEIFDDQFSVERPDGSNFTLKIRSTKLEDSAMYFCASTDRPRRSGNTIYFGEGSWLTVV.

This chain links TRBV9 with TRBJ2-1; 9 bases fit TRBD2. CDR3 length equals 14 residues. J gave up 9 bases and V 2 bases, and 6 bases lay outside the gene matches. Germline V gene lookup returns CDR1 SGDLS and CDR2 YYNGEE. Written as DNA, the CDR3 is TGTGCCAGCAGCGTTAGCGGGGGAACGGTTGAGCAGTTCTTC. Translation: CASSVSGGTVEQFF.

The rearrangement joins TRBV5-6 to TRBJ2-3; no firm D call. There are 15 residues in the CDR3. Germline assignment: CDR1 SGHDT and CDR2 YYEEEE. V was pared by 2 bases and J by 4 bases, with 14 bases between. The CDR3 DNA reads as TGTGCCAGCAGCTTACCTATTCCGTTGGCAGATACGCAGTATTTT. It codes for CASSLPIPLADTQYF. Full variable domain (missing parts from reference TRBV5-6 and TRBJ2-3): DAGVTQSPTHLIKTRGQQVTLRCSPKSGHDTVSWYQQALGQGPQFIFQYYEEEERQRGNFPDRFSGHQFPNYSSELNVNALLLGDSALYLCASSLPIPLADTQYFGPGTRLTVL.

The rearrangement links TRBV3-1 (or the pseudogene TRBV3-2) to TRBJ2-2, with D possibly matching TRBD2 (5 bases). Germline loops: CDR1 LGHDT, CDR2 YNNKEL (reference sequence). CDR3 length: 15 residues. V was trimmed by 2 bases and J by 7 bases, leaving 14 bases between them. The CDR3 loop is CASSQKRLGGGELFF. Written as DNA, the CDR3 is TGTGCCAGCAGCCAAAAACGTCTAGGAGGCGGGGAGCTGTTTTTT.

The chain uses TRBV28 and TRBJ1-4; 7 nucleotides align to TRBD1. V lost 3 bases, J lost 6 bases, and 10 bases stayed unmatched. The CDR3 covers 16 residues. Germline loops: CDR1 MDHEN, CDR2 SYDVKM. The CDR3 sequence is CASSFQTGARDEKLFF. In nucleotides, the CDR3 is TGTGCCAGCAGTTTCCAAACAGGGGCGCGGGATGAAAAACTGTTTTTT.

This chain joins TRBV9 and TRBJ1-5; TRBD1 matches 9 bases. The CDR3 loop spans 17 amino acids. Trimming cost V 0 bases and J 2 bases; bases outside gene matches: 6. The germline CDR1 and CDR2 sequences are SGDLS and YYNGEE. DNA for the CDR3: TGTGCCAGCAGCGTAGGGACAGGGGTTGGCGGCAATCAGCCCCAGCATTTT. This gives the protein CASSVGTGVGGNQPQHF.

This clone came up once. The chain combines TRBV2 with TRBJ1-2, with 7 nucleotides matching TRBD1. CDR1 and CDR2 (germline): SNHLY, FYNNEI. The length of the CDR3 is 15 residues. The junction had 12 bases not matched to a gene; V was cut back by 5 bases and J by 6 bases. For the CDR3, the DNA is TGTGCCAGCAGTCCACAGGGGACCAACAACCATGGCTACACCTTC. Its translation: CASSPQGTNNHGYTF.

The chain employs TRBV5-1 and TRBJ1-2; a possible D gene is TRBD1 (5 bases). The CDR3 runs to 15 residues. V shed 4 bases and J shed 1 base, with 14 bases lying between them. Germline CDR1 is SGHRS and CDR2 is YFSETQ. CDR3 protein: CASSPDSANNYGYTF. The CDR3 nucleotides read TGCGCCAGCAGCCCTGACAGCGCCAATAACTATGGCTACACCTTC. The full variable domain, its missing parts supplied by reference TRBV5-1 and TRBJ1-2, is KAGVTQTPRYLIKTRGQQVTLSCSPISGHRSVSWYQQTPGQGLQFLFEYFSETQRNKGNFPGRFSGRQFSNSRSEMNVSTLELGDSALYLCASSPDSANNYGYTFGSGTRLTVV.

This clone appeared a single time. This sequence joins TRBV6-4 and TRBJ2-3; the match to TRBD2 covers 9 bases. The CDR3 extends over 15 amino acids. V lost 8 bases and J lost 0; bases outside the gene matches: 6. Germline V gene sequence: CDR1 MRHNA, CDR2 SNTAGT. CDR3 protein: CASAKTSGSTDTQYF. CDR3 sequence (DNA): TGTGCCAGCGCCAAGACTAGCGGAAGCACAGATACGCAGTATTTT.

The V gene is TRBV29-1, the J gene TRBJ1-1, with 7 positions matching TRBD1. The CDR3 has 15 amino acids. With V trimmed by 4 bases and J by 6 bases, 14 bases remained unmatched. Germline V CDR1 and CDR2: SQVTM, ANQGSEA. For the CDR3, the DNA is TGCAGCGTTGCCAATTGGGAGACAGGGATGCCTGAAGCTTTCTTT. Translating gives CSVANWETGMPEAFF. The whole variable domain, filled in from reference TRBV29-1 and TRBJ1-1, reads SAVISQKPSRDICQRGTSLTIQCQVDSQVTMMFWYRQQPGQSLTLIATANQGSEATYESGFVIDKFPISRPNLTFSTLTVSNMSPEDSSIYLCSVANWETGMPEAFFGQGTRLTVV.

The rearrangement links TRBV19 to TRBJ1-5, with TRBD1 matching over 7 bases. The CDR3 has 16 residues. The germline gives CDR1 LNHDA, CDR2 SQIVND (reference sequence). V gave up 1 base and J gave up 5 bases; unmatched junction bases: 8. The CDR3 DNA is TGTGCCAGTAGTATAGCAGTAGGGGGCGCCGATCAGCCCCAGCATTTT. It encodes CASSIAVGGADQPQHF.

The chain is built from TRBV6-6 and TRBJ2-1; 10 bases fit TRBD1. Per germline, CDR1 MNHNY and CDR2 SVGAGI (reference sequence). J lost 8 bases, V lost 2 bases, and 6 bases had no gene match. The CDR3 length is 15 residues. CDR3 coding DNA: TGTGCCAGCAGTTACGCGACGACAGGGGGCGATGAGCAGTTCTTC. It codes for CASSYATTGGDEQFF.

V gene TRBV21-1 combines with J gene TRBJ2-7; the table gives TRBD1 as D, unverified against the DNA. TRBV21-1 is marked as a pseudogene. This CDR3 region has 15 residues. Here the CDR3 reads CASSIRDRVSGEQYV. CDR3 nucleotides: TGTGCCAGCAGCATCCGGGACAGGGTCTCGGGCGAGCAGTACGTC.

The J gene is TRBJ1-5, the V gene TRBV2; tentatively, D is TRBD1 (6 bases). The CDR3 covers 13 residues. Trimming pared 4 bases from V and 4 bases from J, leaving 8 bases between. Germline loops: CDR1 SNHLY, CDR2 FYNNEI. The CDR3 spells CASSVTGNQPQHF. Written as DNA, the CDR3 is TGTGCCAGCAGTGTAACAGGGAATCAGCCCCAGCATTTT.

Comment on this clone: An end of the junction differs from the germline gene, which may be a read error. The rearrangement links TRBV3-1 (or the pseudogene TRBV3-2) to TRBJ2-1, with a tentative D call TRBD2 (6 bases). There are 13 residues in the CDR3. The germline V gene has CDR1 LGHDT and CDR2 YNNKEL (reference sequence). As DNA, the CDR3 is TGTGCCAGCAGCCAGGAGCGGGCAAGACCGGGGGTCTTC. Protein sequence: CASSQERARPGVF.

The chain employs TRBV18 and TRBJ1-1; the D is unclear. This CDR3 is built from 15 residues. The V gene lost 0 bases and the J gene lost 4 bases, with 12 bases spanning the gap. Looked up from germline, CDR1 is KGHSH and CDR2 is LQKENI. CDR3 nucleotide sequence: TGTGCCAGCTCACCACCTCCCGGCCCGGGCACTGAAGCTTTCTTT. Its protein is CASSPPPGPGTEAFF.

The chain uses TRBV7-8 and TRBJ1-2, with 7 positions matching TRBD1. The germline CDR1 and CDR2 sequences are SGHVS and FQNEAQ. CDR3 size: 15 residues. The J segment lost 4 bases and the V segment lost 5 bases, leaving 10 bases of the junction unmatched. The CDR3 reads CASSQELGGIYGYTF. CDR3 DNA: TGTGCCAGCAGCCAGGAGCTAGGGGGCATCTATGGCTACACCTTC.

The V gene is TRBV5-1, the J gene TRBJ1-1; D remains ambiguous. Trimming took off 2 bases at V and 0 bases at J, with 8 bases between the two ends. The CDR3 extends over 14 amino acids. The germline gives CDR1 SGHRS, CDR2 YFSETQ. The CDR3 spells CASSLTNMNTEAFF. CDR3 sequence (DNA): TGCGCCAGCAGCTTAACGAACATGAACACTGAAGCTTTCTTT. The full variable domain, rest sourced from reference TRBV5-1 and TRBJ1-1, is KAGVTQTPRYLIKTRGQQVTLSCSPISGHRSVSWYQQTPGQGLQFLFEYFSETQRNKGNFPGRFSGRQFSNSRSEMNVSTLELGDSALYLCASSLTNMNTEAFFGQGTRLTVV.

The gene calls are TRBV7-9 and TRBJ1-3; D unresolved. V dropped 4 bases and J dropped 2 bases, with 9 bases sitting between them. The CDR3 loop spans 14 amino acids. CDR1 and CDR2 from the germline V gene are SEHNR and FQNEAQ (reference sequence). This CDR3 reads CASSSQAAGNTIYF. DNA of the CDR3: TGTGCCAGCAGCTCTCAAGCCGCTGGAAACACCATATATTTT.

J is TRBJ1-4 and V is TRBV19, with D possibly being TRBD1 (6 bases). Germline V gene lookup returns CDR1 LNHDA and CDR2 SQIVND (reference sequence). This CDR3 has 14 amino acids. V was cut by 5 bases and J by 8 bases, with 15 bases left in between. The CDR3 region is CASSYREQREKLFF. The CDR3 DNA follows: TGTGCCAGTAGTTACAGGGAACAGAGGGAAAAACTGTTTTTT.

For the CDR3, the DNA is TGCGCCAGCAGCCCTGGGGCCGGGACAGCCACCGCTTTCTTT. Encoded protein: CASSPGAGTATAFF. The J gene is TRBJ1-1, the V gene TRBV5-1, with 7 bases lining up with TRBD1. CDR1 and CDR2 from the germline V gene are SGHRS and YFSETQ. Unmatched junction bases numbered 14, after V lost 4 bases and J lost 11 bases. CDR3 size: 14 residues.

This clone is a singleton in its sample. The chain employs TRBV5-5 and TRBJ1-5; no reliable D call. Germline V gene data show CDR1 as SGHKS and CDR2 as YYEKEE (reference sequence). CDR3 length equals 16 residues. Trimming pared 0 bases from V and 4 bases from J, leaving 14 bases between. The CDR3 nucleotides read TGTGCCAGCAGCTTGGACGGCCGTAGCGGGAATCAGCCCCAGCATTTT. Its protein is CASSLDGRSGNQPQHF.

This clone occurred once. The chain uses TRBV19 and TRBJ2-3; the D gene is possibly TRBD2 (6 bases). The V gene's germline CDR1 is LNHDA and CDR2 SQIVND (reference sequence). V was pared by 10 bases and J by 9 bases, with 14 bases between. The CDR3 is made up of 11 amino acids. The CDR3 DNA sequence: TGTGCCACCGGAAGCGGGTTAACGCAGTATTTT. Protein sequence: CATGSGLTQYF.

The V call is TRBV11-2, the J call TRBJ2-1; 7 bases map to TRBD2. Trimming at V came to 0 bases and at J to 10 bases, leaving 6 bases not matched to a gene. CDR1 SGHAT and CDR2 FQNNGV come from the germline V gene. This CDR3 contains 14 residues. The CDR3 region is CASSLDRLAVEQFF. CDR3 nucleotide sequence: TGTGCCAGCAGCTTAGATCGGCTAGCGGTCGAGCAGTTCTTC.

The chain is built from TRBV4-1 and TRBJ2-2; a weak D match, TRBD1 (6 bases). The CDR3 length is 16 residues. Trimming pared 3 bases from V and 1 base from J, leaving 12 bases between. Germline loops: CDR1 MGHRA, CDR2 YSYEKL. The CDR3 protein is CASSQWTALNTGELFF. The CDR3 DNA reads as TGCGCCAGCAGCCAGTGGACAGCTTTGAACACCGGGGAGCTGTTTTTT.

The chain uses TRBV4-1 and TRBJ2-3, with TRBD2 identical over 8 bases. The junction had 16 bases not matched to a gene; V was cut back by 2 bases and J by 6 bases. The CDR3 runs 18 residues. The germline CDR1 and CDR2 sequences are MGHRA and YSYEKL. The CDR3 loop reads CASSQTPSNGGATDTQYF. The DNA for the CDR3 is TGCGCCAGCAGCCAAACCCCAAGTAACGGGGGGGCCACGGATACGCAGTATTTT.

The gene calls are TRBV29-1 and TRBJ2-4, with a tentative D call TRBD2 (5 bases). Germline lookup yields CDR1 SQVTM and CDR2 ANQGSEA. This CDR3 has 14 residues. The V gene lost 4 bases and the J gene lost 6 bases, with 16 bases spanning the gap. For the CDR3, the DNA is TGCAGCGTTGCTTGGGCAGCTGGAGGAAACATTCAGTACTTC. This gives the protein CSVAWAAGGNIQYF.